This record concerns one T cell receptor (beta chain) sequence. This entry is derived from a study of cytomegalovirus exposure and HLA in healthy donors. 60 Vbeta and 13 Jbeta primers were used in PCR. Profiled with immunoSEQ multiplex PCR; TCRdb holds only in-frame clones, not every one. In the table there are about 100,000 clones, about three quarters of which are singletons. Germline trimming cut 8 bases from V and 5 bases from J; bases unmatched to any gene: 8. The CDR3 contains 13 residues. Germline CDR1 reads MNHNS; CDR2 reads SASEGT. The TCR was taken from a woman aged 18-30 years in good health and CMV-seropositive. The specimen sequenced was PBMCs. The V gene is TRBV6-1, the J gene TRBJ2-7, with 8 bases identical to TRBD1. CDR3 sequence (DNA): TGTGCCAGCGGGGAGACAGGGGTTCACGAGCAGTACTTC. Amino acid sequence: CASGETGVHEQYF.